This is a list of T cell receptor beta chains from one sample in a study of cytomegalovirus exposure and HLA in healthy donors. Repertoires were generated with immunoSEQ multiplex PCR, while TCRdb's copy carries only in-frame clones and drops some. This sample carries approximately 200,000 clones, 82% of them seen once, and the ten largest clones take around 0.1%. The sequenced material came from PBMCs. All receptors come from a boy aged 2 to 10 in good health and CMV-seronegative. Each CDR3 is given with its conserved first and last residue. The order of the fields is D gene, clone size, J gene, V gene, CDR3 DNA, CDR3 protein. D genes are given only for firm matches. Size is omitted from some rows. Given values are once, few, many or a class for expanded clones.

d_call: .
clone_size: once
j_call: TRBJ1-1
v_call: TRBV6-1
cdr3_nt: TGTGCCAGCAGTGTCGAGGGGAACACTGAAGCTTTCTTT
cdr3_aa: CASSVEGNTEAFF

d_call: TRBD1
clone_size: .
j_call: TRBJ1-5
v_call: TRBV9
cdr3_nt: TGTGCCAGCTCGGCCTCCGGGACAGGGACTCAGCCCCAGCATTTT
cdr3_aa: CASSASGTGTQPQHF

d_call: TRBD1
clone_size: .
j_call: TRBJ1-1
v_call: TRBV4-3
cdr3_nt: TGCGCCAGCAGCCTGACAGGGGAACGGATGAACACTGAAGCTTTCTTT
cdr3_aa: CASSLTGERMNTEAFF

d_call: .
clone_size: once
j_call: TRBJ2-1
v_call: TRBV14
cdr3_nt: TGTGCCAGCAGCCAAGATCTTGGCGGATACAATGAGCAGTTCTTC
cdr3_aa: CASSQDLGGYNEQFF

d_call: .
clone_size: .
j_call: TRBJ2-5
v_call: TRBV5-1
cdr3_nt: TGCGCCAGCAGCTTTGAGGAGACCCAGTACTTC
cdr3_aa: CASSFEETQYF

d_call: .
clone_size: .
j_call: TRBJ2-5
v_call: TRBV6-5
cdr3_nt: TGTGCCAGCAGTTACTCGATCGGGACAACCGAGACCCAGTACTTC
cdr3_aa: CASSYSIGTTETQYF

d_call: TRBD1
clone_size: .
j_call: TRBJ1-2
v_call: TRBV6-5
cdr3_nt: TGTGCCAGCAACCGGGACAGGGGCCCCCTCGGGGGCTACACCTTC
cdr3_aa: CASNRDRGPLGGYTF

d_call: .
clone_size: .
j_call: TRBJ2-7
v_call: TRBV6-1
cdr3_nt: TGTGCCAGCACCCAGGATGACACATCCTACGAGCAGTACTTC
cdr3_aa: CASTQDDTSYEQYF

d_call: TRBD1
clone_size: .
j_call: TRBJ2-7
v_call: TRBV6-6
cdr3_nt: TGTGCCAGCAGTTACCCCCGCAGGGGGAGCTACGAGCAGTACTTC
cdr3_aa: CASSYPRRGSYEQYF

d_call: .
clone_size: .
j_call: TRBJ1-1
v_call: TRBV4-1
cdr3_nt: TGCGCCAGCAGCCAAGGACAGCCGAACACTGAAGCTTTCTTT
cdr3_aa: CASSQGQPNTEAFF

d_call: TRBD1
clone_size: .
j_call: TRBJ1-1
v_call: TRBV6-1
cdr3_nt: TGTGCCAGCAGTTCGGACAGGCGCACTGAAGCTTTCTTT
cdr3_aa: CASSSDRRTEAFF

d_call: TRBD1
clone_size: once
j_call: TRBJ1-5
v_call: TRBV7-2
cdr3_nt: TGTGCCAGCAGCTTAGCGGGGACAGGGGATCAGCCCCAGCATTTT
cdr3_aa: CASSLAGTGDQPQHF

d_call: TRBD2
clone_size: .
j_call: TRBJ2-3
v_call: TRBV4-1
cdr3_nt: TGCGCCAGCAGCCAACGCCACCGGAGCGGGGGGACAGATACGCAGTATTTT
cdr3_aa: CASSQRHRSGGTDTQYF

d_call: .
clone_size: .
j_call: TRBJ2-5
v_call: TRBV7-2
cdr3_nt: TGTGCCAGCAGCTCCAACAGACAAGAGACCCAGTACTTC
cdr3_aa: CASSSNRQETQYF

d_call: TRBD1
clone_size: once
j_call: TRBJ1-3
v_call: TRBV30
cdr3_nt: TGTGCCTGGTCAAGGACAGGGCAAACTGGAAACACCATATATTTT
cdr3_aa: CAWSRTGQTGNTIYF

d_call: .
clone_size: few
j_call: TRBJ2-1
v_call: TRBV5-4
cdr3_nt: TGTGCCAGCAGCGAGATGAGCTCCTACAATGAGCAGTTCTTC
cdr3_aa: CASSEMSSYNEQFF

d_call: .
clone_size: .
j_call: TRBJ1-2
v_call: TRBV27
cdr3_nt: TGTGCCAGCAGCGGGGGACCGAGTTATGGCTACACCTTC
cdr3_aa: CASSGGPSYGYTF

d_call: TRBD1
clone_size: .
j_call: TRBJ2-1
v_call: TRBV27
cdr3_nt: TGTGCCAGCAGTCTCGGGACAGGGTACAATGAGCAGTTCTTC
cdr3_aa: CASSLGTGYNEQFF

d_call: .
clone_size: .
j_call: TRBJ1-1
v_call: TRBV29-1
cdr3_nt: TGCAGCGTTGGGGCCCTGAACACTGAAGCTTTCTTT
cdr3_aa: CSVGALNTEAFF

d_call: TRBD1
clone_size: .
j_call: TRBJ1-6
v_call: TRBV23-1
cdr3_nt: TGCGCCAGCAGTCAATCGCGCAGGGGGGCGAGAGGTTCACCCCTCCACTTT
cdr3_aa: CASSQSRRGARGSPLHF

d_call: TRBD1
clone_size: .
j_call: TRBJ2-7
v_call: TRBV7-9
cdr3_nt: TGTGCCAGCAGCTTAGCGGCAGGGGGTTTTAACGAGCAGTACTTC
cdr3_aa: CASSLAAGGFNEQYF

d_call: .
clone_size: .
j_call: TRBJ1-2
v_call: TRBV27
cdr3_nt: TGTGCCAGCAGTCCGCGAGGGGGGGATAAAAACTACACCTTC
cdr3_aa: CASSPRGGDKNYTF

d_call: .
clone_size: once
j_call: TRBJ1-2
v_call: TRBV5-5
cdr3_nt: TGTGCCAGCAGCTTGTCAGGGGACTATGGCTACACCTTC
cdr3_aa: CASSLSGDYGYTF

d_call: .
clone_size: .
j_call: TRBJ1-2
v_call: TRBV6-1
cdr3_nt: TGTGCCAGCAGTTTGAGTGCGGGGGCGATTCCTGGCTACACCTTC
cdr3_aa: CASSLSAGAIPGYTF

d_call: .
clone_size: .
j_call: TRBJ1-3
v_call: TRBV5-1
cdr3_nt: TGCGCCAGCAGCCCTGGTGAGGTGACTGGAAACACCATATATTTT
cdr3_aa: CASSPGEVTGNTIYF

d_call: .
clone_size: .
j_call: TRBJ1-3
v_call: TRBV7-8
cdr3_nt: TGTGCCAGCAGTGCTTTGATAAGCACCTCTGGAAACACCATATATTTT
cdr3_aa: CASSALISTSGNTIYF

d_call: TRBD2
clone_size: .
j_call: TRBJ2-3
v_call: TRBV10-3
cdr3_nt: TGTGCCATCGCCCACCAAGGACTAGGTGCAGATACGCAGTATTTT
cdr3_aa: CAIAHQGLGADTQYF

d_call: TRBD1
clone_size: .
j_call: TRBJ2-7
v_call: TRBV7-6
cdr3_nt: TGTGCCAGCAGCCCCTGGGACAGGGGCCCCTACGAGCAGTACTTC
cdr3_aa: CASSPWDRGPYEQYF

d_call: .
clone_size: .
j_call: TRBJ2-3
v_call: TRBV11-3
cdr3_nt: TGTGCCAGCAGCTTTCGGTCCCCAGATACGCAGTATTTT
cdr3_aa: CASSFRSPDTQYF

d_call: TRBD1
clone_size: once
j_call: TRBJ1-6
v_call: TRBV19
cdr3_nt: TGTGCCAGTACCACAGGGGGGGCTTCACCCCTCCACTTT
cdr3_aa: CASTTGGASPLHF

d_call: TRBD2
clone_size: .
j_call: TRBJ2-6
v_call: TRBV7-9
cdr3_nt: TGTGCCAGCGCGGGGGGTCCTGGGGCCAACGTCCTGACTTTC
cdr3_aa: CASAGGPGANVLTF

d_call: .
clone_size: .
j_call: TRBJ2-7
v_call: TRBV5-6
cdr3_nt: TGTGCCAGCAGCTCCCACTCTCAGGGGTTTCTCTACGAGCAGTACTTC
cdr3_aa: CASSSHSQGFLYEQYF

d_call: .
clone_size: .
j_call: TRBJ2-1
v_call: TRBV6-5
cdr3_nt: TGCGGCGTGGGGCCCGCCTACAATGAGCAGTTCTTC
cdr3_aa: CGVGPAYNEQFF

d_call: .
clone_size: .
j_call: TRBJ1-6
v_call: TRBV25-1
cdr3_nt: TGTGCCAGCAGTGAATGGGGAGGTCAAATTTCACCCCTCCACTTT
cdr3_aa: CASSEWGGQISPLHF

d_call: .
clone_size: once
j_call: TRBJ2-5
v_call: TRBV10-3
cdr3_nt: TGTGCCATCAGTGACCGAGGGGAGACCCAGTACTTC
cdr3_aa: CAISDRGETQYF

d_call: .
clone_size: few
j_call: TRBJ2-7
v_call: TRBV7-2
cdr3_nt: TGTGCCAGCAGCTCGCGTAGCGCCTCGAGCTCCTACGAGCAGTACTTC
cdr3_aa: CASSSRSASSSYEQYF

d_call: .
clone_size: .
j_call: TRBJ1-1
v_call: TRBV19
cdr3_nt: TGTGCCAGTAGTCCGGTGGGCAGGAGGGAAGCTTTCTTT
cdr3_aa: CASSPVGRREAFF

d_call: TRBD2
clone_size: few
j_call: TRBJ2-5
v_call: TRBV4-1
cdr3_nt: TGCGCCAGCAGCCAAGGAGCGGGGGCGGAGACCCAGTACTTC
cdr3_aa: CASSQGAGAETQYF

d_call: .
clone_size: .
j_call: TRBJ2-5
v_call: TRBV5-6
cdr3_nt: TGTGCCAGCAGCTTGGAGACTTTCCAAGAGACCCAGTACTTC
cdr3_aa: CASSLETFQETQYF

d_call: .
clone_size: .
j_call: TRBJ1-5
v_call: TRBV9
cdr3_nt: TGTGCCATCGACAGACCCAATCAGCCCCAGCATTTT
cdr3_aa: CAIDRPNQPQHF

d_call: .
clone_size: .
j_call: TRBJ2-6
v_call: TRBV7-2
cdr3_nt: TGTGCCAGCAGCTTAGCGGGGGCTACTGGGGCCAACGTCCTGACTTTC
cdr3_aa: CASSLAGATGANVLTF

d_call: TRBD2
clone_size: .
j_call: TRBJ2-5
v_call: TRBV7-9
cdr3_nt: TGTGCCAGCAGCAATTCAACTAGCGGGCGAGAGACCCAGTACTTC
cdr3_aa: CASSNSTSGRETQYF

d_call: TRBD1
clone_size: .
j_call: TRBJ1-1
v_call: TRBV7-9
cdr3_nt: TGTGCCAGCAGTTTGGGACAGGGATTAACTGAAGCTTTCTTT
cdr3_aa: CASSLGQGLTEAFF

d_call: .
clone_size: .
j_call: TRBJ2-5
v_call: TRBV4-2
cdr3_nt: TGTGCCAGCAGCCAAGTGACACGACAAGAGACCCAGTACTTC
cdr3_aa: CASSQVTRQETQYF

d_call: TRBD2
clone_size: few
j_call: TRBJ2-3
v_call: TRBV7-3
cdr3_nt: TGTGCCAGCAGCCTCGGCGGGGGGCCCACAGATACGCAGTATTTT
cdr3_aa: CASSLGGGPTDTQYF

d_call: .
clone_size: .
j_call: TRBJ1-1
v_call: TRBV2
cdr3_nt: TGTGCCAGCAGTTCCCGGGGAGGGCACAACACTGAAGCTTTCTTT
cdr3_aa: CASSSRGGHNTEAFF

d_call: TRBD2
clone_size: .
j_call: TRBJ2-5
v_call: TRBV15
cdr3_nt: TGTGCCACCAGCGGACAGCGGGGGCCCGGAGAGACCCAGTACTTC
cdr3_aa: CATSGQRGPGETQYF

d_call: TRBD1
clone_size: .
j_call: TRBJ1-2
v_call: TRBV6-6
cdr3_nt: TGTGCCAGCAGTCACGTGGCGGGACAGGATCTCTATGGCTACACCTTC
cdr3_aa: CASSHVAGQDLYGYTF

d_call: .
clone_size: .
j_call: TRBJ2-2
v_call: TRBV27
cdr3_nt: TGTGCCACCGTAATCACCGGGGAGCTGTTTTTT
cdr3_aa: CATVITGELFF

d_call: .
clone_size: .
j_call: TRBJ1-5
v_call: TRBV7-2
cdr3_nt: TGTGCCAGCAGCTTTATGCAGGGCAATCAGCCCCAGCATTTT
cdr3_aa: CASSFMQGNQPQHF

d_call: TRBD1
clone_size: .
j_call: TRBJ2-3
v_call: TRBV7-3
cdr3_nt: TGTGCCAGCAGCTTAGACAGGGACACAGATACGCAGTATTTT
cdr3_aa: CASSLDRDTDTQYF

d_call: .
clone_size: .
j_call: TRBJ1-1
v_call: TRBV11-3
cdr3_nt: TGTGCCAGCAGCTTAGCAGGGCGTGGCACTGAAGCTTTCTTT
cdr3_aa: CASSLAGRGTEAFF

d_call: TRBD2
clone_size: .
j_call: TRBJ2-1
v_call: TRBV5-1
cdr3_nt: TGCGCCAGCAGCTTGGCCATGCGGGGGGGCCACCATGAGCAGTTCTTC
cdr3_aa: CASSLAMRGGHHEQFF

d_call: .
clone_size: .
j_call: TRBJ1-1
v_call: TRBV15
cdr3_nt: TGTGCCACCAGCACCGGCGGGGGATGGCTGGGGGCTTTCTTT
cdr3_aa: CATSTGGGWLGAFF

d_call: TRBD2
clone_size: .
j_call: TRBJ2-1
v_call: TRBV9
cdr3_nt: TGTGCCAGCAGCGTAGGACTAGCGGGGGGTAGCTCCTACAATGAGCAGTTCTTC
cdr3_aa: CASSVGLAGGSSYNEQFF

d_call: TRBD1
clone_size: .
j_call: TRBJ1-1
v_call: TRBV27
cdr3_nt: TGTGCCAGCAGTTCCACTTCCGACAGGGTAGCTTTCTTT
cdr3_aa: CASSSTSDRVAFF

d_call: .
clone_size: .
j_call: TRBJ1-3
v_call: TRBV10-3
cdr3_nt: TGTGCCATCTCCCCCGGGACAGGAAACACCATATATTTT
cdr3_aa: CAISPGTGNTIYF

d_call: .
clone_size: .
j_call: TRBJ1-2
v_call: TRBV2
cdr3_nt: TGTGCCAGCAGTTCTCGGGAGGGGACGGGCGGCTACACCTTC
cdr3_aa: CASSSREGTGGYTF